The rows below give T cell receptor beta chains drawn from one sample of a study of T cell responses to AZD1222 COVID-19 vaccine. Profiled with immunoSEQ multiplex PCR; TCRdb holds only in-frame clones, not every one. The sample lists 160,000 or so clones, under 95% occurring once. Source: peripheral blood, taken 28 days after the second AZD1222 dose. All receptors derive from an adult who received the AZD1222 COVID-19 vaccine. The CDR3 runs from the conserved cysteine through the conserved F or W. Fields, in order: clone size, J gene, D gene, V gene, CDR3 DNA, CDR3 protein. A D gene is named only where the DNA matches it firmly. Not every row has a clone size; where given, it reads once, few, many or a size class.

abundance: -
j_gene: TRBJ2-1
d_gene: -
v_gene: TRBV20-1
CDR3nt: TGCAGTGCTAGTAAGCCCCTGAGCTCCTACAATGAGCAGTTCTTC
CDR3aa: CSASKPLSSYNEQFF

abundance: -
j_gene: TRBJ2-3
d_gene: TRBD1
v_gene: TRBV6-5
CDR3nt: TGTGCCAGCAGCCCCGGACAGGCAAATAAGCAGTATTTT
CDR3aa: CASSPGQANKQYF

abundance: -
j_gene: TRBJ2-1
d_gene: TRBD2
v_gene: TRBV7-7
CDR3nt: TGTGCTAGCAGCCCATATCGGTCTAGCGGGGGGGCTGGGAATGAGCAGTTCTTC
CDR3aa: CASSPYRSSGGAGNEQFF

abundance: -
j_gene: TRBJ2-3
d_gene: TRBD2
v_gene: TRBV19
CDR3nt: TGTGCCAGTAGTATGGGCGGGGGGGCCGGCACAGATACGCAGTATTTT
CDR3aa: CASSMGGGAGTDTQYF

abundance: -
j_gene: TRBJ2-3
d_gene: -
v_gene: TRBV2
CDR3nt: TGTGCCAGCCGCGGGGGCTCTAGCACAGATACGCAGTATTTT
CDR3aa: CASRGGSSTDTQYF

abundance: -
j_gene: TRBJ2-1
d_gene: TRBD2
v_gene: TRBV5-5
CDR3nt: TGTGCCAGCAGCTTTACGGGGGGGACCTACAATGAGCAGTTCTTC
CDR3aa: CASSFTGGTYNEQFF

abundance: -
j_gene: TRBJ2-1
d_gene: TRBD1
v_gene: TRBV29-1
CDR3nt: TGCAGCGTTGAGGGACCGGGACAGGGGGCAAGGGAGCAGTTCTTC
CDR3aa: CSVEGPGQGAREQFF

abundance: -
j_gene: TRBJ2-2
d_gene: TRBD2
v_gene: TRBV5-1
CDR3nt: TGCGCCAGCAGCTACGGACTAGCGGTCCCCCTTACTACCGGGGAGCTGTTTTTT
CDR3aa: CASSYGLAVPLTTGELFF

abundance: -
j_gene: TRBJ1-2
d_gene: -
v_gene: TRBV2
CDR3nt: TGTGCCGGCAGGGGCCGAAGAACTAACTATGGCTACACCTTC
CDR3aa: CAGRGRRTNYGYTF

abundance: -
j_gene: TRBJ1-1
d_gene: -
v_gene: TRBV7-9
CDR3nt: TGTGCCAGCAGCGCCTCTGGGCAGGGGAGAAGGGGCACTGAAGCTTTCTTT
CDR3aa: CASSASGQGRRGTEAFF

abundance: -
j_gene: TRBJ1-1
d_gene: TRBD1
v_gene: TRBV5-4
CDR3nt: TGTGCCAGCAGCCCGTGGGACAGGGGGAGGTCGAACACTGAAGCTTTCTTT
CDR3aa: CASSPWDRGRSNTEAFF

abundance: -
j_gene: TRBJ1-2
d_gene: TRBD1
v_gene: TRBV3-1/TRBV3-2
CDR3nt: TGTGCCAGCAGCCACGAGGGACAGGGCTCCTATGGCTACACCTTC
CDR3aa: CASSHEGQGSYGYTF

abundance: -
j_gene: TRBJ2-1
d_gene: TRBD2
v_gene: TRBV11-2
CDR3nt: TGTGCCAGCAGCTTAGTGGCGGGGGGGGACAATGAGCAGTTCTTC
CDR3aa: CASSLVAGGDNEQFF

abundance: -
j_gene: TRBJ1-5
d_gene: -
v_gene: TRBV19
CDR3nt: TGTGCCAGTAGTATACGAGGTAGCAATCAGCCCCAGCATTTT
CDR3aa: CASSIRGSNQPQHF

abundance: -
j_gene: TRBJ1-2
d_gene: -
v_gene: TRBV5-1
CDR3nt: TGCGCCAGCAGCTTAGGACTCTCCTATGGCTACACCTTC
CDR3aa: CASSLGLSYGYTF

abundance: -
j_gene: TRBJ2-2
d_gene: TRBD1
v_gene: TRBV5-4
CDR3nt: TGTGCCAGCAGCAGGGGACAGGGGGCTTTCGGGGAGCTGTTTTTT
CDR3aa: CASSRGQGAFGELFF

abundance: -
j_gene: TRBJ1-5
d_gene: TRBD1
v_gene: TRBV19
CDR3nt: TGTGCCAGCTCCCGGGGGACAGTTTGGGGCAATCAGCCCCAGCATTTT
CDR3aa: CASSRGTVWGNQPQHF

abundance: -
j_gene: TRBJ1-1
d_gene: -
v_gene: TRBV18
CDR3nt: TGTGCCAGCTCACAAAAAGAAGAGAAAGCGGGTGAAGCTTTCTTT
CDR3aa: CASSQKEEKAGEAFF

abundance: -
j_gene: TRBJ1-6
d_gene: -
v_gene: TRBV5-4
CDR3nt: TGTGCCAGCAGCTTGGATGAGGGTTCACCCCTCCACTTT
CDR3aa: CASSLDEGSPLHF

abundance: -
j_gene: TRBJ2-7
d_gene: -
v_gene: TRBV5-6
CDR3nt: TGTGCCAGCAGCTTGGTCCGGGAGCCCTACGAGCAGTACTTC
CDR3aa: CASSLVREPYEQYF

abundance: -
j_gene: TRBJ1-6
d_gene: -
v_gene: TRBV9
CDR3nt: TGTGCCAGCAGCGTAGTTGGGGGGGCTAATTCACCCCTCCACTTT
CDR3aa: CASSVVGGANSPLHF

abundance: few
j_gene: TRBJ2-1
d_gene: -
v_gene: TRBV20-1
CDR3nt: TGCAGTGCCGCGATCTACAATGAGCAGTTCTTC
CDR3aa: CSAAIYNEQFF

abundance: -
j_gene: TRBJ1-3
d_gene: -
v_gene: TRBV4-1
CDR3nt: TGCGCCAGCAGCCAAGATAGCTCGCGGGACTCTGGAAACACCATATATTTT
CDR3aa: CASSQDSSRDSGNTIYF

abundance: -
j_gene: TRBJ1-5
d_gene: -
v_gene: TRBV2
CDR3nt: TGTGCCAGCAGTGAAGATTGGGAGAGTAGCAATCAGCCCCAGCATTTT
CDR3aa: CASSEDWESSNQPQHF

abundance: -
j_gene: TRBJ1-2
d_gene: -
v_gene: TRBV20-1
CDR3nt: TGCAGTGCTAGAAACAACTATGGCTACACCTTC
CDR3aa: CSARNNYGYTF

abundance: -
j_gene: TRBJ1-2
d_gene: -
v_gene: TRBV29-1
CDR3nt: TGCAGCGCCAGGGACCGAGACTATGGCTACACCTTC
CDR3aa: CSARDRDYGYTF

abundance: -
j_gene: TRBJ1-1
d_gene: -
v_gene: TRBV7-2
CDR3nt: TGTGCCAGCAGCTTGGGGGGGGTTTATGGCACTGAAGCTTTCTTT
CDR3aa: CASSLGGVYGTEAFF

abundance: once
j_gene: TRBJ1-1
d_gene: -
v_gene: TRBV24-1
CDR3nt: TGTGCCACCAGTGATTTGGGGTTCTGGGGCACTGAAGCTTTCTTT
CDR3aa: CATSDLGFWGTEAFF

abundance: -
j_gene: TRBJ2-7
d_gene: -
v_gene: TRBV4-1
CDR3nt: TGCGCCAGCAGCCAAGTTCAGGGAGGCGAGCAGTACTTC
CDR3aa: CASSQVQGGEQYF

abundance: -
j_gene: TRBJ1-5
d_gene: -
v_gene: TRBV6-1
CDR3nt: TGTGCCAGCAGTGACCAGGAGTGGGCTAATCAGCCCCAGCATTTT
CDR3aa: CASSDQEWANQPQHF

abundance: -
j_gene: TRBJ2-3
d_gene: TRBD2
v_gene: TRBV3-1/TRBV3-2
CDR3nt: TGTGCCAGCAGCCCATTAGGAGCGGGGTCCACAGATACGCAGTATTTT
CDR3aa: CASSPLGAGSTDTQYF

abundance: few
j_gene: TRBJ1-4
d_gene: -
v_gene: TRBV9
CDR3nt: TGTGCCAGCAGCGTGGACGGGAATGAAAAACTGTTTTTT
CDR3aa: CASSVDGNEKLFF

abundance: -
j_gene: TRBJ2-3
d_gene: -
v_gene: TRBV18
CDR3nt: TGTGCCAGCTCTCTAGGGATCACAGATACGCAGTATTTT
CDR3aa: CASSLGITDTQYF

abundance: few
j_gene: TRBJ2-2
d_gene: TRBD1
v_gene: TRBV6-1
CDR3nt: TGTGCCAGCAGTGAGAGGACAGGCCGGTCCGGGGAGCTGTTTTTT
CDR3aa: CASSERTGRSGELFF

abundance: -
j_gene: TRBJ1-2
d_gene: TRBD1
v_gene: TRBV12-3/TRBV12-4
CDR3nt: TGTGCCAGCAGGATACCGGGACAGGGGACGAACACCTTC
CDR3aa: CASRIPGQGTNTF

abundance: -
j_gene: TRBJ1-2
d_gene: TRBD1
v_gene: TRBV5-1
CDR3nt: TGCGCCAGCAGCGCGGACAGGGGTCACCTCTATGGCTACACCTTC
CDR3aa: CASSADRGHLYGYTF

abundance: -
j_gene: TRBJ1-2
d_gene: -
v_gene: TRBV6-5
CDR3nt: TGTGCCAGCAGGGGGAGCGGCTACACCTTC
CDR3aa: CASRGSGYTF

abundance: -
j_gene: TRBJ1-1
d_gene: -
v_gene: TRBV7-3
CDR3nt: TGTGCCAGCAGCTTAAGTTCAGGGGTGAACACTGAAGCTTTCTTT
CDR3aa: CASSLSSGVNTEAFF

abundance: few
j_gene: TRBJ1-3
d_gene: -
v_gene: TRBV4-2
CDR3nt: TGTGCCAGCAGCCCTGACTGGCAGGGGCTACGAAACACCATATATTTT
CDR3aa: CASSPDWQGLRNTIYF

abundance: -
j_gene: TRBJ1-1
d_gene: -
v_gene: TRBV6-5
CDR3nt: TGTGCCAGCAGTTGGACAGCCGAAGCTTTCTTT
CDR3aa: CASSWTAEAFF

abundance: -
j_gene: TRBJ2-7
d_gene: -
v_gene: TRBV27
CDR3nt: TGTGCCAGCAGTTCCTCGCAGCCGCTACGGGAGCAGTACTTC
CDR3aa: CASSSSQPLREQYF

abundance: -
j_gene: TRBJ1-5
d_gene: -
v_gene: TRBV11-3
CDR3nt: TGTGCCAGCAGATTGCCGGGACAAAATAGCAATCAGCCCCAGCATTTT
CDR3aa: CASRLPGQNSNQPQHF

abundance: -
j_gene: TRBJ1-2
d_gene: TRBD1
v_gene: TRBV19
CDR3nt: TGTGCCAGTACCATGGGAGGGGGCGCGAGTGGCTACACCTTC
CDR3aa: CASTMGGGASGYTF

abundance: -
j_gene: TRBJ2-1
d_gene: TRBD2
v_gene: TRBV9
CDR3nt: TGTGCCAGCAGCGCCGTACTAGCGGGGAATAACTATGAGCAGTTCTTC
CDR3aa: CASSAVLAGNNYEQFF

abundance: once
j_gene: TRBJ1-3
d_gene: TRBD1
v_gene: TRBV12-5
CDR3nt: TGTGCTAGTGGTTTGGGACAGGGAGGAAACACCATATATTTT
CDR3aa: CASGLGQGGNTIYF

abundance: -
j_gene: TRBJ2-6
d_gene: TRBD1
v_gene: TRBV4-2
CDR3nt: TGTGCCAGCAGCCAGGCGGACAGGGGTTCTGGGGCCAACGTCCTGACTTTC
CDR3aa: CASSQADRGSGANVLTF

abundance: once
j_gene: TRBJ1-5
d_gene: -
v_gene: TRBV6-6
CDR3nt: TGTGCCAGCAGCCAAGATCAGCCCCAGCATTTT
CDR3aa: CASSQDQPQHF

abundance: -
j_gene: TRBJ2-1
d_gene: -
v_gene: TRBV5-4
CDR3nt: TGTGCCAGCAGCTTGCCCCTAGCTTACAATGAGCAGTTCTTC
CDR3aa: CASSLPLAYNEQFF

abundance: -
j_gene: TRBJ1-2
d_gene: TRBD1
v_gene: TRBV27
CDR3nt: TGTGCCAGCAGTTTAAGTAGGGCAGGGGGTCACTATGGCTACACCTTC
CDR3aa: CASSLSRAGGHYGYTF

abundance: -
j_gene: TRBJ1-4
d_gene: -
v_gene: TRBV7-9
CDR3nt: TGTGCCAGCAGCTTAGACAATGAAAAACTGTTTTTT
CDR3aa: CASSLDNEKLFF

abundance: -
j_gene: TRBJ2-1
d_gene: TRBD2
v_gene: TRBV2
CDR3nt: TGTGCCAGCAGAGGACTAGAGAATGAGCAGTTCTTC
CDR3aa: CASRGLENEQFF

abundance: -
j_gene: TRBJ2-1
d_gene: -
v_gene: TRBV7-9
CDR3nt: TGTGCCAGCAGCTTAGAAGGTTATGAGCAGTTCTTC
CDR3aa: CASSLEGYEQFF

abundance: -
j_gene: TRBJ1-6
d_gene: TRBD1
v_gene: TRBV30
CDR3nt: TGTGCCTGGGACAGGGGGAATTCACCCCTCCACTTT
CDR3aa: CAWDRGNSPLHF